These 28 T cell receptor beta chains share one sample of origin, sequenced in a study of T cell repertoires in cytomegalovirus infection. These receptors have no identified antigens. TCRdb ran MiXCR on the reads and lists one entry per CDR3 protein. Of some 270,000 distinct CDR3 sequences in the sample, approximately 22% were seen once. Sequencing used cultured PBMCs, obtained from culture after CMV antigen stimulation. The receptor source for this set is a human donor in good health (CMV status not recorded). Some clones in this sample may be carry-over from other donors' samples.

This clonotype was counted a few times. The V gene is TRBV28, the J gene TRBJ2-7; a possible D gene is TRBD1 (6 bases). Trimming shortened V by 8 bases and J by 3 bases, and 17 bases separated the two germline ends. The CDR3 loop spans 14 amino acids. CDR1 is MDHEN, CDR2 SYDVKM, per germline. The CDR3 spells CASLKRSGVYEQYF. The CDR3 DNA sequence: TGTGCCAGCCTGAAGCGGTCAGGGGTCTACGAGCAGTACTTC. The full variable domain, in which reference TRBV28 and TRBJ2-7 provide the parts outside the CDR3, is DVKVTQSSRYLVKRTGEKVFLECVQDMDHENMFWYRQDPGLGLRLIYFSYDVKMKEKGDIPEGYSVSREKKERFSLILESASTNQTSMYLCASLKRSGVYEQYFGPGTRLTVT.

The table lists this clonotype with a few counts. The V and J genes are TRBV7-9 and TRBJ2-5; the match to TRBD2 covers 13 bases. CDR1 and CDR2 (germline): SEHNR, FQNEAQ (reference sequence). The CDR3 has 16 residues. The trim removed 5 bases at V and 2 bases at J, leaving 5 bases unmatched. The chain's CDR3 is CASSLRLAGGQETQYF. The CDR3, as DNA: TGTGCCAGCAGCCTCCGACTAGCGGGAGGACAAGAGACCCAGTACTTC.

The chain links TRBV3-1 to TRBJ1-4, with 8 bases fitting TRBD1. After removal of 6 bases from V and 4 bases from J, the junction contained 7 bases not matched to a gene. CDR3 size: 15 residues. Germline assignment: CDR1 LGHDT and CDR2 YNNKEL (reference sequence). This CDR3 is CASSPQGAYNEKLFF. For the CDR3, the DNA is TGTGCCAGCAGTCCTCAGGGGGCTTATAATGAAAAACTGTTTTTT.

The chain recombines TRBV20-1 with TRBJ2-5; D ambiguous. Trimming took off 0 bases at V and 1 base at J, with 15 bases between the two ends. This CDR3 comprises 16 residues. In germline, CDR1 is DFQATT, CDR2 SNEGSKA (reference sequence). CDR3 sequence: CSARDLTQRVQETQYF. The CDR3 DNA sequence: TGCAGTGCTAGAGATCTGACGCAACGCGTCCAAGAGACCCAGTACTTC.

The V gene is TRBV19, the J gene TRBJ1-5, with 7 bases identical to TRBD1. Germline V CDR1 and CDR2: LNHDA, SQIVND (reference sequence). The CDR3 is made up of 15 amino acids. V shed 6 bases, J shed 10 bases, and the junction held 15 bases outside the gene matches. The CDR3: CASSPTGQPPQPQHF. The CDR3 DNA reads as TGTGCCAGTAGCCCGACGGGACAGCCGCCTCAACCCCAGCATTTT.

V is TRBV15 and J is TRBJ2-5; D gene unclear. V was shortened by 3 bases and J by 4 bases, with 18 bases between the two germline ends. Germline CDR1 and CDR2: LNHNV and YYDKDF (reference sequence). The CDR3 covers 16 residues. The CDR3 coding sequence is TGTGCCACCAGCAGCGCGGACGTCCGAGGATTAGAGACCCAGTACTTC. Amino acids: CATSSADVRGLETQYF.

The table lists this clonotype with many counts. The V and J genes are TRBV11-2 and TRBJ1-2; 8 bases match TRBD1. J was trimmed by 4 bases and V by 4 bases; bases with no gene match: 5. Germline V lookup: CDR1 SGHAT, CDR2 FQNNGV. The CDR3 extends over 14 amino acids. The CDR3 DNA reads TGTGCCAGCAGCTCCCGGACAGGGATCTATGGCTACACCTTC. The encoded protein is CASSSRTGIYGYTF.

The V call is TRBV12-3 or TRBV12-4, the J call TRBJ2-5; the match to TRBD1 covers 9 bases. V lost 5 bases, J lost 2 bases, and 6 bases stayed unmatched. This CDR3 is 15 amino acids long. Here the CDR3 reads CASSPGQGPQETQYF. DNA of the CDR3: TGTGCCAGCAGTCCGGGACAGGGACCACAAGAGACCCAGTACTTC.

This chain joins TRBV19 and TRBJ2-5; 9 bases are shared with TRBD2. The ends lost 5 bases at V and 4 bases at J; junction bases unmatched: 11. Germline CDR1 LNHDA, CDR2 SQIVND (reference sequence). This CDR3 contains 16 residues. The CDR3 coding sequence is TGTGCCAGTAGTTCTTCAGCGGGAGGTACTGGAGAGACCCAGTACTTC. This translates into CASSSSAGGTGETQYF.

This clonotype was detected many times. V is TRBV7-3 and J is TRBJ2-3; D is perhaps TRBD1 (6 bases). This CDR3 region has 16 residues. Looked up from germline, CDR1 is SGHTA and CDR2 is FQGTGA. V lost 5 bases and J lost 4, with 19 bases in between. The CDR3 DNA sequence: TGTGCCAGCAGCAACCGGGCGGGTGGGGGCGCAGATACGCAGTATTTT. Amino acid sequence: CASSNRAGGGADTQYF.

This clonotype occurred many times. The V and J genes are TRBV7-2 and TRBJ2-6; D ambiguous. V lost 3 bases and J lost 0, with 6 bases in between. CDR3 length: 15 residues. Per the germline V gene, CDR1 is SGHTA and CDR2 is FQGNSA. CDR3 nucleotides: TGTGCCAGCAGCTTTAAGGGCTCTGGGGCCAACGTCCTGACTTTC. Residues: CASSFKGSGANVLTF.

The chain's CDR3 is CASSGQGGNTEAFF. CDR3 nucleotides: TGTGCCAGCTCGGGACAGGGCGGGAACACTGAAGCTTTCTTT. This chain joins TRBV2 and TRBJ1-1, with 9 nucleotides matching TRBD1. The length of the CDR3 is 14 residues. Per the germline V gene, CDR1 is SNHLY and CDR2 is FYNNEI. V shed 8 bases, J shed 1 base, and the junction held 5 bases outside the gene matches.

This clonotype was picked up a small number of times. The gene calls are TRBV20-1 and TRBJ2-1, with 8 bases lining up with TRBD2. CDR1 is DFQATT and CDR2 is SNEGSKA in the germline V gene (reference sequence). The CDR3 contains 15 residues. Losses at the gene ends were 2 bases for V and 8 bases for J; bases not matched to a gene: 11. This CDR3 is CSARFPQREYYEQFF. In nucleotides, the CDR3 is TGCAGTGCTAGATTCCCACAGCGGGAGTATTATGAGCAGTTCTTC.

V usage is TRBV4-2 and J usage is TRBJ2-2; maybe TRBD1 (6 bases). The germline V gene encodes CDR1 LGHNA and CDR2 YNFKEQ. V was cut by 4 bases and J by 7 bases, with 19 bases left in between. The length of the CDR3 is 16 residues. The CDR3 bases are TGTGCCAGCAGCCGATCCCTAGGGGGAGCTAGCGGGGAGCTGTTTTTT. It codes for CASSRSLGGASGELFF.

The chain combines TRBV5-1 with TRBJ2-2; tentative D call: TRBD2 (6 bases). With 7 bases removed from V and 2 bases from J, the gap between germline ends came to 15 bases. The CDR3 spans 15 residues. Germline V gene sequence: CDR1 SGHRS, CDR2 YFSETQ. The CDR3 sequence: CASSEGGVNTGELFF. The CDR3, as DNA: TGCGCCAGCTCCGAGGGCGGGGTTAACACCGGGGAGCTGTTTTTT.

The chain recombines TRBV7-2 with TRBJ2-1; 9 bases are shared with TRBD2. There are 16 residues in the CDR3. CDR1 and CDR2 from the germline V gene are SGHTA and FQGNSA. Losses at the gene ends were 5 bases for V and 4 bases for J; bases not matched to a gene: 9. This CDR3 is CASSISSGVKYNEQFF. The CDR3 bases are TGTGCCAGCAGCATCTCTAGCGGGGTCAAATACAATGAGCAGTTCTTC.

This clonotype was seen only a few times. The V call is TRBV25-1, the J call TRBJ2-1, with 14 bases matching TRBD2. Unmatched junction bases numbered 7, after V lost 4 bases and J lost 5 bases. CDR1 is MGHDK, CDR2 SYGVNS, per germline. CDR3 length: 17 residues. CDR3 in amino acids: CASSGGLAGGRDNEQFF. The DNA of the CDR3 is TGTGCCAGCAGTGGCGGACTAGCGGGAGGACGTGACAATGAGCAGTTCTTC.

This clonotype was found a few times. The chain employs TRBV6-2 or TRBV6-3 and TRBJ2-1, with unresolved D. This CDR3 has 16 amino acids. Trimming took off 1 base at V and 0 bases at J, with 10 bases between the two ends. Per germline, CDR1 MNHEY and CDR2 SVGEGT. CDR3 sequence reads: CASSYFSPLSYNEQFF. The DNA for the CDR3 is TGTGCCAGCAGTTACTTTAGTCCTCTCTCCTACAATGAGCAGTTCTTC.

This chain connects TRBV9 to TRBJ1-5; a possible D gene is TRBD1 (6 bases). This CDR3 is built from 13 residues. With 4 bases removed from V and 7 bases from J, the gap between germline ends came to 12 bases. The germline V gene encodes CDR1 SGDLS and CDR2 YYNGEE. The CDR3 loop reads CASSTRGQQPQHF. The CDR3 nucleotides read TGTGCCAGCAGCACCAGGGGCCAACAGCCCCAGCATTTT.

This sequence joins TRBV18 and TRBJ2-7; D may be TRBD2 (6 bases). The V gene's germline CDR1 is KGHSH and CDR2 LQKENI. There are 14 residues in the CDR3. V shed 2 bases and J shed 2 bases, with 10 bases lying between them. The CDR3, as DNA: TGTGCCAGCTCACCAAGGACTAAAACCTACGAGCAGTACGTC. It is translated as CASSPRTKTYEQYV.

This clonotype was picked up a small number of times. DNA of the CDR3: TGTGCCAGTAGTATCGAGCGTCGGACACTGGCCCGAGTCACTGAAGCTTTCTTT. Translation gives CASSIERRTLARVTEAFF. The chain combines TRBV19 with TRBJ1-1; D is possibly TRBD1 (5 bases). Trimming took off 3 bases at V and 4 bases at J, with 24 bases between the two ends. There are 18 residues in the CDR3. CDR1 and CDR2 (germline): LNHDA, SQIVND (reference sequence).

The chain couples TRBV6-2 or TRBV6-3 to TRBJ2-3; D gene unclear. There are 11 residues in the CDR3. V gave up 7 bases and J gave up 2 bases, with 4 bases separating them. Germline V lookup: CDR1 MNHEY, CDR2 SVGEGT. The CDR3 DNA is TGTGCCAGCACGACCACAGATACGCAGTATTTT. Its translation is CASTTTDTQYF.

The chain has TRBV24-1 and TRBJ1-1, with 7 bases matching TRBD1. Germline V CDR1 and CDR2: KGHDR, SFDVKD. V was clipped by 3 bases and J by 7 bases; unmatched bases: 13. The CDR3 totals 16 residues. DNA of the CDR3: TGTGCCACCAGTGATCCCCGGGACAGCAATAAGGTTGAAGCTTTCTTT. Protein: CATSDPRDSNKVEAFF.

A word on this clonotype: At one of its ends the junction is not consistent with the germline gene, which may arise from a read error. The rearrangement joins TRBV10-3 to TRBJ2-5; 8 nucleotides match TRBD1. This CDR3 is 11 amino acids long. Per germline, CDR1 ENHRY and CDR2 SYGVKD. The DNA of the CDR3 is TGTGCCATCAGTGGGGCGACAGGGGCGTCCTTC. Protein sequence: CAISGATGASF.

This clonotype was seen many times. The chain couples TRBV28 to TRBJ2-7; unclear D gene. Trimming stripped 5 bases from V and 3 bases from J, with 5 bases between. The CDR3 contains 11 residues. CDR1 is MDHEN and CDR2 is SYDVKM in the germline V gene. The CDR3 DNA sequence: TGTGCCAGCAGTCGATTCTACGAGCAGTACTTC. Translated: CASSRFYEQYF.

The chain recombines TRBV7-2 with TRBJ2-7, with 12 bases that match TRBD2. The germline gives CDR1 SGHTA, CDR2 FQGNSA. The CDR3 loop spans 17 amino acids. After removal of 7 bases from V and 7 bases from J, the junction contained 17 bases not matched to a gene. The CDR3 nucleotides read TGTGCCAGCACCCCTGGGTGGGCTAGCGGGAGGGCGGGGGAGCAGTACTTC. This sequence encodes CASTPGWASGRAGEQYF.

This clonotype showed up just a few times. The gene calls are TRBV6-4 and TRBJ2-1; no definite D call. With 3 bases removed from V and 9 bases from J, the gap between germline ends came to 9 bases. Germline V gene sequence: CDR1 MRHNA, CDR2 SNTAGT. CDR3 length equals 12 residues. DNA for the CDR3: TGTGCCAGCAGTGATTCAGTGAGTGAGCAGTTCTTC. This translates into CASSDSVSEQFF.

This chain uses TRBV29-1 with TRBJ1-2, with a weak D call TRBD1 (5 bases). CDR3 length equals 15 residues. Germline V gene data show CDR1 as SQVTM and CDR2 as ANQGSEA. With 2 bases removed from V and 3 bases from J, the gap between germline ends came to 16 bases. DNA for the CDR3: TGCAGCGTTGAAAGGATCGGGGGAGCTCACTATGGCTACACCTTC. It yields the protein CSVERIGGAHYGYTF. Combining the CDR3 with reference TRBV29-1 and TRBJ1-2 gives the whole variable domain SAVISQKPSRDICQRGTSLTIQCQVDSQVTMMFWYRQQPGQSLTLIATANQGSEATYESGFVIDKFPISRPNLTFSTLTVSNMSPEDSSIYLCSVERIGGAHYGYTFGSGTRLTVV.